The 18 T cell receptor beta chains below come from one sample, sequenced in a study of blood T cell repertoires in COVID-19. Generated by immunoSEQ multiplex PCR, the TCRdb table keeps only in-frame clones and is missing some. The sample has about 120,000 clones, 60% to 80% seen once. The specimen was peripheral blood. The receptors derive from a human donor in a cohort sampled during active COVID-19.

The chain joins TRBV11-3 to TRBJ1-1; TRBD1 matches at 8 bases. Looked up from germline, CDR1 is SGHNT and CDR2 is YENEEA. V shed 0 bases, J shed 5 bases, and the junction held 11 bases outside the gene matches. CDR3 length: 17 residues. The DNA of the CDR3 is TGTGCCAGCAGCTTAGATAGGCAGGGGGCGATGCCAACTGAAGCTTTCTTT. Translating it yields CASSLDRQGAMPTEAFF.

V and J are TRBV10-2 and TRBJ1-1, with TRBD1 as a possible D gene (5 bases). CDR1 is WSHSY and CDR2 is SAAADI in the germline V gene. V lost 3 bases to trimming and J lost 1 base, with 15 bases between them. This CDR3 is 16 amino acids long. In DNA form, the CDR3 reads TGCGCCAGCAGTGACCTTACGACAGCCTCGAACACTGAAGCTTTCTTT. This codes for CASSDLTTASNTEAFF.

This clone came up once. This sequence joins TRBV5-4 and TRBJ1-2; TRBD1 aligns across 10 bases. This CDR3 is built from 15 residues. The V and J ends lost 5 bases and 4 bases, in that order; junction bases with no gene match: 8. Germline V lookup: CDR1 SGHNT, CDR2 YYREEE (reference sequence). CDR3 sequence reads: CASSLPGQGTYGYTF. CDR3 DNA: TGTGCCAGCAGTTTACCGGGACAGGGGACCTATGGCTACACCTTC.

This clone was found a few times. The V gene is TRBV6-1, the J gene TRBJ2-7, with a weak D call TRBD2 (6 bases). Per the germline V gene, CDR1 is MNHNS and CDR2 is SASEGT. The CDR3 runs to 14 residues. The germline V and J ends were trimmed by 3 bases and 4 bases, with 13 bases remaining between them. The CDR3 loop is CASSDGWGRYEQYF. Written as DNA, the CDR3 is TGTGCCAGCAGTGACGGGTGGGGGAGGTACGAGCAGTACTTC.

This clone was seen a single time. This chain connects TRBV7-6 to TRBJ1-5; D is unresolved. Trimming pared 5 bases from V and 0 bases from J, leaving 14 bases between. This CDR3 spans 16 amino acids. CDR1 is SGHVS and CDR2 is FNYEAQ in the germline V gene. The CDR3 nucleotides read TGTGCCAGCAGCCCCCAACCGTCTAATAGCAATCAGCCCCAGCATTTT. Protein product: CASSPQPSNSNQPQHF.

The chain links TRBV4-1 to TRBJ1-5; a possible D gene is TRBD1 (5 bases). Trimming removed 0 bases from V and 6 bases from J, with 9 bases in between. The V gene's germline CDR1 is MGHRA and CDR2 YSYEKL. CDR3 size: 14 residues. CDR3 sequence: CASSQDRGVQPQHF. The CDR3 DNA follows: TGCGCCAGCAGCCAAGATCGGGGGGTTCAGCCCCAGCATTTT.

This sequence joins TRBV2 and TRBJ2-1, with 13 bases that match TRBD2. Germline CDR1 and CDR2: SNHLY and FYNNEI. The CDR3 consists of 17 residues. With 3 bases clipped from V and 2 bases from J, the junction kept 4 bases outside the gene matches. The CDR3 sequence is CASSDTTSGGTYNEQFF. Here the CDR3 DNA reads TGTGCCAGCAGTGATACGACTAGCGGGGGGACCTACAATGAGCAGTTCTTC.

This clone occurred once. The rearrangement links TRBV19 to TRBJ2-7; 7 positions agree with TRBD1. The V gene's germline CDR1 is LNHDA and CDR2 SQIVND (reference sequence). The V and J ends lost 3 bases and 3 bases, in that order; junction bases with no gene match: 8. CDR3 length equals 15 residues. The CDR3 loop is CASSMGDSPNYEQYF. The CDR3 region has the DNA TGTGCCAGTAGTATGGGGGACAGCCCCAACTACGAGCAGTACTTC.

The chain joins TRBV6-5 to TRBJ1-2; 7 bases agree with TRBD1. The CDR3 covers 14 residues. The junction had 4 bases not matched to a gene; V was cut back by 4 bases and J by 2 bases. CDR1 and CDR2 (germline): MNHEY, SVGAGI. The CDR3 sequence is CASSSGDRNYGYTF. The CDR3 DNA is TGTGCCAGCAGTTCCGGGGACAGAAACTATGGCTACACCTTC.

This clone has ten or more counts. This chain links TRBV2 with TRBJ1-6; the D gene is possibly TRBD1 (5 bases). V shed 6 bases and J shed 12 bases, with 9 bases lying between them. This CDR3 spans 11 amino acids. Germline V gene data show CDR1 as SNHLY and CDR2 as FYNNEI. CDR3 loop: CASRRGGPLHF. CDR3 bases: TGTGCCAGCAGGAGGGGAGGACCCCTCCACTTT. The whole variable domain, remainder taken from reference TRBV2 and TRBJ1-6, is EPEVTQTPSHQVTQMGQEVILRCVPISNHLYFYWYRQILGQKVEFLVSFYNNEISEKSEIFDDQFSVERPDGSNFTLKIRSTKLEDSAMYFCASRRGGPLHFGNGTRLTVT.

This clone has more than one count but fewer than ten. V gene TRBV19 combines with J gene TRBJ1-1; no clear D. Germline V gives CDR1 LNHDA, CDR2 SQIVND (reference sequence). V was clipped by 3 bases and J by 6 bases, with 14 bases between them. The CDR3 loop spans 14 amino acids. The CDR3: CASSIAPGSAEAFF. The DNA for the CDR3 is TGTGCCAGTAGTATTGCACCGGGTTCTGCTGAAGCTTTCTTT.

The chain has TRBV9 and TRBJ1-4; D gene ambiguous. This CDR3 comprises 15 residues. CDR1 is SGDLS, CDR2 YYNGEE, per germline. The germline V and J ends were trimmed by 0 bases and 8 bases, with 14 bases remaining between them. CDR3 in DNA: TGTGCCAGCAGCGTAGGAAACGGCCCGGGGGAAAAACTGTTTTTT. Its translation: CASSVGNGPGEKLFF.

The chain has TRBV18 and TRBJ2-7; 10 bases are shared with TRBD1. V was clipped by 3 bases and J by 5 bases; unmatched bases: 4. Per germline, CDR1 KGHSH and CDR2 LQKENI. The CDR3 covers 14 residues. CDR3 coding DNA: TGTGCCAGCTCACCCGGGACAGGGGAGAACGAGCAGTACTTC. Its protein product is CASSPGTGENEQYF.

The rearrangement joins TRBV7-9 to TRBJ1-2; possible D gene TRBD1, 5 bases. The germline gives CDR1 SEHNR, CDR2 FQNEAQ (reference sequence). CDR3 size: 17 residues. Trimming shortened V by 5 bases and J by 5 bases, and 24 bases separated the two germline ends. The CDR3 here is CASSPREGGANSYGYTF. CDR3 nucleotides: TGTGCCAGCAGCCCACGGGAGGGCGGGGCAAATTCTTATGGCTACACCTTC.

This chain links TRBV7-6 with TRBJ2-1; 15 bases are a match to TRBD2. The CDR3 has 16 amino acids. CDR1 and CDR2 (germline): SGHVS, FNYEAQ. After removal of 5 bases from V and 10 bases from J, the junction contained 9 bases not matched to a gene. CDR3 in amino acids: CASSGGLAGGEEEQFF. The CDR3 nucleotides are TGTGCCAGCAGCGGGGGACTAGCGGGGGGAGAGGAAGAGCAGTTCTTC.

The rearrangement joins TRBV29-1 to TRBJ2-5; 7 nucleotides agree with TRBD1. The CDR3 is 14 amino acids. In germline, CDR1 is SQVTM, CDR2 ANQGSEA. Unmatched junction bases numbered 7, after V lost 1 base and J lost 5 bases. Here the CDR3 DNA reads TGCAGCGTTGAAGGCCGACAGGGTTGGGAGACCCAGTACTTC. The encoded protein is CSVEGRQGWETQYF. The whole variable domain, remainder taken from reference TRBV29-1 and TRBJ2-5, is SAVISQKPSRDICQRGTSLTIQCQVDSQVTMMFWYRQQPGQSLTLIATANQGSEATYESGFVIDKFPISRPNLTFSTLTVSNMSPEDSSIYLCSVEGRQGWETQYFGPGTRLLVL.

The chain joins TRBV5-6 to TRBJ1-6; tentatively, D is TRBD1 (6 bases). The CDR3 runs to 14 residues. V was clipped by 4 bases and J by 10 bases, with 15 bases between them. CDR1 and CDR2 from the germline V gene are SGHDT and YYEEEE. The CDR3 sequence is CASSGATGLSPLHF. The CDR3 DNA is TGTGCCAGCAGCGGAGCTACAGGGTTGTCACCCCTCCACTTT.

The chain employs TRBV9 and TRBJ2-2; no clear D. The CDR3 spans 14 residues. V lost 1 base to trimming and J lost 5 bases, with 9 bases between them. The germline gives CDR1 SGDLS, CDR2 YYNGEE. The CDR3 DNA reads as TGTGCCAGCAGCGTAAAGAGCTTAACCGGGGAGCTGTTTTTT. Translation: CASSVKSLTGELFF.